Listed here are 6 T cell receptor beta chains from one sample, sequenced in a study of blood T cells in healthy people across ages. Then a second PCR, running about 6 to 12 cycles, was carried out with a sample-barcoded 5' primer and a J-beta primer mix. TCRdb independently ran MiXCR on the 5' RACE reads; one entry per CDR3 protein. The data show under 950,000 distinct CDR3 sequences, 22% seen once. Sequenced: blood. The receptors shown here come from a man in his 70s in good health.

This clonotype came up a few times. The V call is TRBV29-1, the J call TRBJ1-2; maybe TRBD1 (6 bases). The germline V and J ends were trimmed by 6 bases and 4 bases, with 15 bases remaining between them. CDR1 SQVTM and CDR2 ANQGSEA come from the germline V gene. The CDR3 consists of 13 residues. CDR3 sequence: CSVRQAEGYGYTF. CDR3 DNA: TGCAGCGTACGACAGGCCGAAGGCTATGGCTACACCTTC. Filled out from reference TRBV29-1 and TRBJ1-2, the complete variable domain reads SAVISQKPSRDICQRGTSLTIQCQVDSQVTMMFWYRQQPGQSLTLIATANQGSEATYESGFVIDKFPISRPNLTFSTLTVSNMSPEDSSIYLCSVRQAEGYGYTFGSGTRLTVV.

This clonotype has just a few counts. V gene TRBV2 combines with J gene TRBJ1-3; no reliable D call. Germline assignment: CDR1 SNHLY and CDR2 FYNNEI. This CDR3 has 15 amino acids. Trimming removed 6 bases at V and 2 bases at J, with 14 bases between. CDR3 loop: CASSPLGVTGNTIYF. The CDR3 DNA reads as TGTGCCAGCAGCCCCCTGGGAGTAACTGGAAACACCATATATTTT. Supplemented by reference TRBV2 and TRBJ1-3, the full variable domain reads EPEVTQTPSHQVTQMGQEVILRCVPISNHLYFYWYRQILGQKVEFLVSFYNNEISEKSEIFDDQFSVERPDGSNFTLKIRSTKLEDSAMYFCASSPLGVTGNTIYFGEGSWLTVV.

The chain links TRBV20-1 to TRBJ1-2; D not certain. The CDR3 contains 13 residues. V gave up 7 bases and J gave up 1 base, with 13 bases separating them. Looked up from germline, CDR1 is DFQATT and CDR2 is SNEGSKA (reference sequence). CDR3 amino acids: CSVSIGFNYGYTF. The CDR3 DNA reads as TGCAGTGTCTCTATCGGATTTAACTATGGCTACACCTTC.

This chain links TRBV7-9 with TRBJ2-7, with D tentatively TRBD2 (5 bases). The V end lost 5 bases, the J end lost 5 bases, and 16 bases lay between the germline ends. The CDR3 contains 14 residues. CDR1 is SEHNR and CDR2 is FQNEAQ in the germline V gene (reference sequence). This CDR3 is CASSGAPGFDEQYF. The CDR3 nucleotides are TGTGCCAGCAGCGGCGCTCCGGGGTTCGACGAGCAGTACTTC.

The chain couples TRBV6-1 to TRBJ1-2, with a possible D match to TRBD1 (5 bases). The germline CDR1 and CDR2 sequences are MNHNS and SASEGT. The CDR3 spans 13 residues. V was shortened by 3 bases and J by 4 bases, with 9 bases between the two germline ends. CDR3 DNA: TGTGCCAGCAGTGACGGGGACTTCTATGGCTACACCTTC. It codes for CASSDGDFYGYTF.

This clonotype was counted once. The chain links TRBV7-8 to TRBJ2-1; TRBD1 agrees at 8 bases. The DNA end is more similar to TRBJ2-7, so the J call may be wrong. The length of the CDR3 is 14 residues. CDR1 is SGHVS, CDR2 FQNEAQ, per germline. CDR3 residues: CASSFKTGAYEQYV. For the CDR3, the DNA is TGTGCCAGCAGCTTTAAGACAGGGGCCTACGAGCAGTACGTC.